This T cell receptor (beta chain) comes out of a study of blood T cell repertoires in COVID-19. The CDR3 is made up of 13 amino acids. The V end was cut by 8 bases, the J end by 3 bases, with 8 bases between. CDR1 is MDHEN, CDR2 SYDVKM, per germline. Per the authors' pipeline: How many nucleated cells were present was estimated from reference gene primer amplification. The assay was immunoSEQ multiplex PCR, and TCRdb's table has in-frame clones only and misses some. V and J calls and clone size follow that table, whereas D and trimming were derived from the DNA. The sample yields some 320,000 clones, around 85% seen once.

This sequence originates from a woman in her 30s who had been exposed to COVID-19. The source material was PBMCs or T cells enriched from blood (not recorded which). V is TRBV28 and J is TRBJ1-6; a weak D match, TRBD1 (6 bases). CDR3 sequence: CASSDSYNSPLHF. The DNA for the CDR3 is TGTGCCAGCTCGGACAGCTATAATTCACCCCTCCACTTT.